What follows describes a single TCR beta chain. CDR1 and CDR2 from the germline V gene are SGHTA and FQGNSA. This CDR3 has 15 amino acids. The V segment lost 3 bases and the J segment 5 bases; nucleotides outside the gene matches: 9. Specified time point: cycle 4 day 1 (C4D1), after six to seven weeks of nivolumab. The patients all showed relapse after autologous stem cell transplantation, while their brentuximab vedotin exposure varied. The entry originates in a study of PD-1 blockade in classical Hodgkin lymphoma. Profiled with immunoSEQ multiplex PCR; TCRdb holds only in-frame clones, not every one. The table includes roughly 50,000 clones, around 87% detected once.

The starting material was peripheral blood mononuclear cells (PBMCs), obtained before the fourth cycle of nivolumab. V is TRBV7-2 and J is TRBJ1-2; 7 nucleotides agree with TRBD1. This sequence was found in a human donor with classical Hodgkin lymphoma. The CDR3 bases are TGTGCCAGCAGCTTTAGGGACAGACCCATTTATGGCTACACCTTC. This codes for CASSFRDRPIYGYTF.